This entry lists 28 T cell receptor beta chains sequenced from one sample in a study of shared clonotypes between healthy human individuals. Libraries were prepared by immunoSEQ multiplex PCR; TCRdb keeps only in-frame clonotypes and omits some of them. The sample has fewer than 650,000 clones; over 60% are singletons. Sequencing was done on a sample of PBMCs. These receptor sequences come from a woman between 40 and 55 years old in good health. Some clones in this sample may be carry-over from other donors' samples.

This clone was found a few times. V usage is TRBV30 and J usage is TRBJ2-7, with D perhaps matching TRBD2 (6 bases). The V end was cut by 1 base, the J end by 6 bases, with 16 bases between. Germline loops: CDR1 GTSNPN, CDR2 SVGIG (reference sequence). The CDR3 consists of 14 residues. The CDR3, as DNA: TGTGCCTGGAGTGCGGGAGCCTACCTCTCCGAGCAGTACTTC. Amino acids: CAWSAGAYLSEQYF.

The chain joins TRBV4-3 to TRBJ2-1; tentative D call: TRBD2 (6 bases). V dropped 4 bases and J dropped 5 bases, with 21 bases sitting between them. CDR1 is LGHNA, CDR2 YSLEER, per germline. CDR3 size: 17 residues. The CDR3 nucleotides read TGCGCCAGCAGCCGGGTGGTGGGTAGCGGAGATAACAATGAGCAGTTCTTC. Its protein product is CASSRVVGSGDNNEQFF.

V is TRBV4-1 and J is TRBJ2-3; TRBD1 matches at 7 bases. After removal of 6 bases from V and 5 bases from J, the junction contained 8 bases not matched to a gene. CDR1 MGHRA and CDR2 YSYEKL come from the germline V gene. The CDR3 has 14 residues. The CDR3 DNA is TGCGCCAGCAGTAGGGGGCTCGGCGGAGATACGCAGTATTTT. This encodes CASSRGLGGDTQYF.

The chain carries TRBV10-1 and TRBJ2-1, with a weak D call TRBD2 (5 bases). Trimming took 5 bases from V and 3 from J, leaving 11 bases between them. Germline V lookup: CDR1 WNHNN, CDR2 SYGVQD (reference sequence). This CDR3 comprises 14 residues. CDR3 bases: TGCGCCAGCAGTCCCGGTGGGAGCTACAATGAGCAGTTCTTC. Protein sequence: CASSPGGSYNEQFF.

The V call is TRBV19, the J call TRBJ1-1; D uncertain. The CDR3 totals 11 residues. V was shortened by 9 bases and J by 4 bases, with 9 bases between the two germline ends. CDR1 and CDR2 from the germline V gene are LNHDA and SQIVND (reference sequence). Here the CDR3 reads CASPGFTEAFF. The CDR3 region has the DNA TGTGCCAGCCCAGGCTTCACTGAAGCTTTCTTT.

This chain uses TRBV12-5 with TRBJ2-2; no clear D. The CDR3 is 13 amino acids. Germline V gives CDR1 LGHNT, CDR2 FRNRAP. Trimming took 3 bases from V and 8 from J, leaving 10 bases between them. The CDR3 DNA reads as TGTGCTAGTGGTTTAGATCAAAAAGGGGAGCTGTTTTTT. Translated, it gives CASGLDQKGELFF.

The chain has TRBV29-1 and TRBJ2-6; D is undetermined. The CDR3 contains 13 residues. With 0 bases removed from V and 3 bases from J, the gap between germline ends came to 3 bases. From germline, CDR1 is SQVTM and CDR2 ANQGSEA. In DNA form, the CDR3 reads TGCAGCGTTGAAGATCGTGGGGCCAACGTCCTGACTTTC. Its protein product is CSVEDRGANVLTF.

This chain connects TRBV28 to TRBJ1-2, with 7 bases aligning to TRBD1. V shed 5 bases and J 8 bases; nucleotides not matched to a gene: 14. The CDR3 covers 15 residues. The germline CDR1 and CDR2 sequences are MDHEN and SYDVKM. In nucleotides, the CDR3 is TGTGCCAGCAGTCCGAGGGACAGACCCTTGCGGGGCTACACCTTC. Translation gives CASSPRDRPLRGYTF.

In DNA form, the CDR3 reads TGTGCCAGCAGCTTAACCGTAGGGGCAGATACGCAGTATTTT. Translating it yields CASSLTVGADTQYF. The genes are TRBV7-7 and TRBJ2-3; a possible D gene is TRBD1 (5 bases). The germline gives CDR1 SSHAT, CDR2 FNYEAQ (reference sequence). V lost 2 bases to trimming and J lost 4 bases, with 10 bases between them. The CDR3 is 14 amino acids.

This clone was counted a single time. The chain has TRBV6-1 and TRBJ1-5; D not resolved. V shed 6 bases and J shed 0 bases, with 9 bases lying between them. In germline, CDR1 is MNHNS, CDR2 SASEGT. CDR3 length equals 14 residues. The CDR3: CASSAFNSNQPQHF. In DNA, the CDR3 is TGTGCCAGCAGCGCTTTTAATAGCAATCAGCCCCAGCATTTT.

This clone was picked up many times. The chain couples TRBV5-1 to TRBJ2-1; no clear D gene. Germline V gene data show CDR1 as SGHRS and CDR2 as YFSETQ. CDR3 length: 15 residues. V lost 0 bases to trimming and J lost 7 bases, with 14 bases between them. Written as DNA, the CDR3 is TGCGCCAGCAGCTTGGCCTATGGTAGTAGGAATGAGCAGTTCTTC. Encoded protein: CASSLAYGSRNEQFF. The variable domain in full, with the rest retrieved from reference TRBV5-1 and TRBJ2-1, is KAGVTQTPRYLIKTRGQQVTLSCSPISGHRSVSWYQQTPGQGLQFLFEYFSETQRNKGNFPGRFSGRQFSNSRSEMNVSTLELGDSALYLCASSLAYGSRNEQFFGPGTRLTVL.

This rearrangement joins TRBV6-5 to TRBJ1-1, with a possible D match to TRBD1 (6 bases). Germline CDR1 is MNHEY and CDR2 is SVGAGI. This CDR3 is built from 13 residues. V shed 2 bases and J shed 8 bases, with 12 bases lying between them. This CDR3 reads CASSYGWGAEAFF. The CDR3 DNA reads TGTGCCAGCAGTTACGGTTGGGGGGCGGAAGCTTTCTTT.

DNA of the CDR3: TGTGCCAGCAGTCACGACAGGGGGCGATACGAGCAGTACTTC. Amino acid sequence: CASSHDRGRYEQYF. J is TRBJ2-7 and V is TRBV27, with 10 positions matching TRBD1. CDR1 MNHEY and CDR2 SMNVEV come from the germline V gene (reference sequence). The V segment lost 5 bases and the J segment 4 bases; nucleotides outside the gene matches: 5. CDR3 length: 14 residues.

Notes on this clone: Only one base separates this from a far larger clonotype, so it likely reflects a read error. The chain employs TRBV4-1 and TRBJ2-3; 12 bases align to TRBD2. The germline gives CDR1 MGHRA, CDR2 YSYEKL. This CDR3 region has 17 residues. CDR3 protein: CASGQDHQLAGGGTQYF. CDR3 nucleotide sequence: TGCGCCAGCGGCCAAGATCATCAACTAGCGGGAGGTGGTACGCAGTATTTT.

Worth noting for this clone: At one end the junction does not follow the germline gene, possibly because of a read error. This specimen includes other DNA sequences encoding the same CDR3. The chain uses TRBV7-9 and TRBJ1-2; D unresolved. Germline CDR1 reads SEHNR; CDR2 reads FQNEAQ (reference sequence). CDR3 length: 13 amino acids. The CDR3 coding sequence is TGCGCCAGCAGCTTAGCAGGTACCTATGGCTACACCTTC. Translation: CASSLAGTYGYTF.

The chain has TRBV11-2 and TRBJ2-3, with 8 bases aligning to TRBD2. With V trimmed by 5 bases and J by 4 bases, 5 bases remained unmatched. There are 14 residues in the CDR3. Per the germline V gene, CDR1 is SGHAT and CDR2 is FQNNGV. CDR3 residues: CASSQGTSADTQYF. The CDR3 coding sequence is TGTGCCAGCAGCCAGGGGACTAGTGCAGATACGCAGTATTTT.

This chain uses TRBV29-1 with TRBJ2-7; D remains unclear. Germline loops: CDR1 SQVTM, CDR2 ANQGSEA. Trimming cost V 4 bases and J 7 bases, with 11 bases left between them. The CDR3 has 11 residues. The CDR3 DNA reads TGCAGCGTTGTCACATCCCAAGAGCAGTACTTC. Amino acid sequence: CSVVTSQEQYF.

The chain employs TRBV5-6 and TRBJ2-4, with TRBD1 matching over 7 bases. The trim removed 4 bases at V and 9 bases at J, leaving 10 bases unmatched. CDR1 and CDR2 (germline): SGHDT, YYEEEE. This CDR3 contains 14 residues. Written as DNA, the CDR3 is TGTGCCAGCAGCATCTGGGACAGCCGGGGCATTCAGTACTTC. Encoded protein: CASSIWDSRGIQYF.

Regarding this clone: This may be a read error: a much more frequent sequence differs by one nucleotide. This same CDR3 is encoded by further DNA sequences in the sample. The chain recombines TRBV30 with TRBJ2-7; D possibly uses TRBD1 or TRBD2 (5 bases each). V was shortened by 3 bases and J by 4 bases, with 7 bases between the two germline ends. Germline V CDR1 and CDR2: GTSNPN, SVGIG (reference sequence). CDR3 size: 11 residues. In DNA form, the CDR3 reads TGTGCCTGGAGGGGGGTTTACGAGCAGTACTTC. Residues: CAWRGVYEQYF.

This chain joins TRBV9 and TRBJ2-1; TRBD2 is a possible D gene (5 bases). V shed 1 base and J shed 0 bases, with 11 bases lying between them. The CDR3 spans 16 residues. Germline V gene sequence: CDR1 SGDLS, CDR2 YYNGEE. The CDR3 DNA sequence: TGTGCCAGCAGCGTATCATTGGGGAGCTCCTACAATGAGCAGTTCTTC. Translation: CASSVSLGSSYNEQFF.

V gene TRBV10-3 combines with J gene TRBJ2-2, with 7 nucleotides matching TRBD1. Trimming at V came to 4 bases and at J to 6 bases, leaving 5 bases not matched to a gene. The CDR3 is 14 amino acids. Per germline, CDR1 ENHRY and CDR2 SYGVKD. CDR3 bases: TGTGCCATCAGTGGGAGACAGGGCCCCGGGGAGCTGTTTTTT. Protein: CAISGRQGPGELFF.

The chain joins TRBV28 to TRBJ2-1, with no clear D. Deletions cut 5 bases from V and 6 bases from J, with 20 bases between. Germline V gene lookup returns CDR1 MDHEN and CDR2 SYDVKM. This CDR3 has 16 residues. DNA of the CDR3: TGTGCCAGCAGTCCCCTGGGAAGGGTGTCGATCAATGAGCAGTTCTTC. The encoded protein is CASSPLGRVSINEQFF.

J is TRBJ2-2 and V is TRBV30, with D possibly TRBD1 on 6 matching bases. The V gene's germline CDR1 is GTSNPN and CDR2 SVGIG (reference sequence). The V and J ends lost 8 bases and 3 bases respectively, with 16 bases between them. The CDR3 spans 14 residues. The CDR3 loop reads CARQGRQYTGELFF. For the CDR3, the DNA is TGTGCCCGGCAGGGGCGACAGTACACCGGGGAGCTGTTTTTT.

V and J are TRBV5-1 and TRBJ1-5, with D possibly TRBD1 on 5 matching bases. The CDR3 runs 15 residues. Trimming removed 0 bases at V and 5 bases at J, with 12 bases between. Germline values: CDR1 SGHRS, CDR2 YFSETQ. The CDR3 sequence is CASSLAGTPDQPQHF. The CDR3 DNA reads TGCGCCAGCAGCTTGGCCGGGACTCCCGATCAGCCCCAGCATTTT.

Comment on this clone: A junction boundary mismatches the germline segment, possibly from a read error. The chain employs TRBV7-9 and TRBJ1-1; D possibly corresponds to TRBD1 (6 bases). Germline CDR1 SEHNR, CDR2 FQNEAQ (reference sequence). The CDR3 runs to 14 residues. As DNA, the CDR3 is TGTGCCAGCAGCCCCCGGGACACCTTACAGGTAGCTCTCTTT. It is translated as CASSPRDTLQVALF. The variable domain in full, completed from reference TRBV7-9 and TRBJ1-1, reads DTGVSQNPRHKITKRGQNVTFRCDPISEHNRLYWYRQTLGQGPEFLTYFQNEAQLEKSRLLSDRFSAERPKGSFSTLEIQRTEQGDSAMYLCASSPRDTLQVALFGQGTRLTVV.

This rearrangement joins TRBV18 to TRBJ2-5, with D tentatively TRBD2 (5 bases). Deletions cut 3 bases from V and 1 base from J, with 9 bases between. The CDR3 length is 14 residues. Germline V gives CDR1 KGHSH, CDR2 LQKENI. The CDR3 loop is CASSPLLGQETQYF. Here the CDR3 DNA reads TGTGCCAGCTCACCCCTACTAGGCCAAGAGACCCAGTACTTC. Complete variable domain (other parts from reference TRBV18 and TRBJ2-5): NAGVMQNPRHLVRRRGQEARLRCSPMKGHSHVYWYRQLPEEGLKFMVYLQKENIIDESGMPKERFSAEFPKEGPSILRIQQVVRGDSAAYFCASSPLLGQETQYFGPGTRLLVL.

The chain combines TRBV7-7 with TRBJ2-1; 11 bases fit TRBD1. Unmatched junction bases numbered 7, after V lost 2 bases and J lost 7 bases. The germline CDR1 and CDR2 sequences are SSHAT and FNYEAQ (reference sequence). The CDR3 length is 16 residues. CDR3 amino acids: CASSLTLGQGANEQFF. Written as DNA, the CDR3 is TGTGCCAGCAGCTTAACCCTCGGACAGGGGGCTAATGAGCAGTTCTTC.

The genes are TRBV2 and TRBJ1-2; TRBD1 might be the D (5 bases). The CDR3 covers 13 residues. CDR1 and CDR2 (germline): SNHLY, FYNNEI. V lost 6 bases and J lost 7, with 15 bases in between. CDR3 sequence reads: CASRPMAGIGYTF. CDR3 DNA: TGTGCCAGCAGACCTATGGCAGGGATTGGCTACACCTTC.